Listed below are T cell receptor beta chains from one sample, sequenced in a study of response to subunit inactivated influenza vaccine. Via MiXCR, TCRdb re-called the RT-PCR reads, giving one row per CDR3 protein. This sample carries about 830,000 distinct CDR3 sequences, less than 20% of them seen once, and the ten largest clones take under 13%. The sequencing used PBMCs from blood, collected roughly 5 days after vaccination. The origin of the receptors is a man between 45 and 60 years old who received an inactivated influenza vaccine. Both conserved end residues are trimmed from each CDR3.

V	J	CDR3
TRBV4-2	TRBJ1-2	ASSLIGTEGMRYGYT
TRBV9	TRBJ1-5	ASSVESGGQPQH
TRBV4-2	TRBJ2-7	ASSYTGGSLDEQY
TRBV11-2	TRBJ2-7	ASSLGDRGPYEQY
TRBV5-1	TRBJ2-7	ASSLGGSGNEQY
TRBV20-1	TRBJ2-3	SASPGQGTDTQY
TRBV28	TRBJ2-7	ASSLARSHEQY
TRBV12-3/TRBV12-4	TRBJ2-7	ASSTLISSYEQY
TRBV11-2	TRBJ1-1	ASSLGTRDRGFNTEAF
TRBV6-2/TRBV6-3	TRBJ2-3	ASSQYADTQY
TRBV20-1	TRBJ2-2	SARVGVAGGTGELF
TRBV7-6	TRBJ2-1	ASSSMASTYNEQF
TRBV4-3	TRBJ1-3	ASRNRDDGNTIY
TRBV7-9	TRBJ1-4	ASSLLQGNEKLF
TRBV4-2	TRBJ2-2	ASSQDRGSRELF
TRBV5-1	TRBJ1-1	ASSLAGQGRGTEAL
TRBV10-3	TRBJ1-5	AISSQGLRQPQH
TRBV5-1	TRBJ2-5	ASSAPGTSGRGAQETQY
TRBV6-4	TRBJ2-7	ASSGRTGGNEQY
TRBV5-1	TRBJ2-3	ASSPRDSSTDTQY
TRBV25-1	TRBJ2-5	ASSEVPSEETQY
TRBV24-1	TRBJ2-1	ATSDPRQGDYNEQF
TRBV29-1	TRBJ2-2	SVAGMTGELF
TRBV19	TRBJ1-1	ASLGVNTEAF
TRBV15	TRBJ1-1	ATSREVAPNTEAF
TRBV6-2/TRBV6-3	TRBJ2-3	ASSYRLTNGDTQY
TRBV9	TRBJ2-2	ASSVGGTGRTGELF
TRBV7-6	TRBJ2-5	ASSVIGPEYQETQY
TRBV15	TRBJ2-5	ATANGFLQETQY
TRBV5-1	TRBJ2-5	ASSLFLAGEETQY
TRBV15	TRBJ2-7	ATSREKDSLKQY
TRBV29-1	TRBJ2-7	SASGTSAVEQY
TRBV11-1	TRBJ2-2	ASSVGLAGVLNTGELF
TRBV29-1	TRBJ2-7	SACGTSGGPCEQY
TRBV4-2	TRBJ2-7	ASSHSAPGQGDYEQY
TRBV29-1	TRBJ2-7	SVAGLAGGIYEQY
TRBV20-1	TRBJ2-3	SAPVGTDTQY
TRBV20-1	TRBJ2-7	SARDLAGDPGEQY
TRBV6-1	TRBJ1-4	ASRAGRRANEKLF
TRBV27	TRBJ2-7	ASSSAATFEQY
TRBV20-1	TRBJ2-7	SARLHVGTSGRLGPYEQY